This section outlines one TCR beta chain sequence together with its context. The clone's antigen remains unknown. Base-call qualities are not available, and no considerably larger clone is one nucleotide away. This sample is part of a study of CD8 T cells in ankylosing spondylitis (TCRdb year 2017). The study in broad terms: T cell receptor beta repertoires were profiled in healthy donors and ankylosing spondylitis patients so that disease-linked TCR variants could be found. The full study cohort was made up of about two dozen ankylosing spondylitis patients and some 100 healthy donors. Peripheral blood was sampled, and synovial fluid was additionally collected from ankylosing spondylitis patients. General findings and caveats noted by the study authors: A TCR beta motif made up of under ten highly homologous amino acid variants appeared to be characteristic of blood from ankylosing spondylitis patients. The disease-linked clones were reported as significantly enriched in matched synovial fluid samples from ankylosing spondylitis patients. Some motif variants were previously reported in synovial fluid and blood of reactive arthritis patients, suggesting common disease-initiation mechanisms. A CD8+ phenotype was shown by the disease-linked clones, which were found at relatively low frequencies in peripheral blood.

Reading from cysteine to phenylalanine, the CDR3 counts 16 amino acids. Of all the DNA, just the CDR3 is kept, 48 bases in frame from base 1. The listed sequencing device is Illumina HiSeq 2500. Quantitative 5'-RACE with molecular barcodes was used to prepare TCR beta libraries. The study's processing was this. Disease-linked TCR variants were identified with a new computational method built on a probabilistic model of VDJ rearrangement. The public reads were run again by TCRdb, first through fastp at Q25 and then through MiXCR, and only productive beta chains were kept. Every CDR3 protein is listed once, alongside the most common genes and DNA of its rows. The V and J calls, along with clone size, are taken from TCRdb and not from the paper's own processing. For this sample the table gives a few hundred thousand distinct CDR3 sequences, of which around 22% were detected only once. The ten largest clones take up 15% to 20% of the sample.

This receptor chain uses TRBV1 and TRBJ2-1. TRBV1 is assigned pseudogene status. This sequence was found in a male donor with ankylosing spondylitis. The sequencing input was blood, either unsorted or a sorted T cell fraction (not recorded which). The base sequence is TGCACCAGCAGCCAGATAGCCCACAACGGCTACAATGAGCAGTTCTTC. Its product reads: CTSSQIAHNGYNEQFF.